Below, one T cell receptor (beta chain) is given with its context. The antigen is undetermined. TCRdb passed the 5' RACE reads through MiXCR, listing each CDR3 protein once. Among over 700,000 distinct CDR3 sequences listed, roughly 19% were seen once. The data derive from a study of CD8 T cells in ankylosing spondylitis. General observations from the study: Disease-linked clones reportedly concentrated significantly in matched ankylosing spondylitis synovial fluid. About 8 highly homologous variants made up a TCR beta motif, and this motif appeared characteristic of ankylosing spondylitis blood.

V shed 4 bases and J 2 bases; nucleotides not matched to a gene: 2. CDR1 is SGHRS and CDR2 is YFSETQ in the germline V gene. The CDR3 is made up of 15 amino acids. The sample was blood, either unsorted or a sorted T cell fraction (not recorded which). The TCR sequence derives from a male donor with ankylosing spondylitis. The rearrangement links TRBV5-1 to TRBJ2-5, with 13 bases matching TRBD2. The CDR3: CASSMTSGGQETQYF. The CDR3 DNA reads as TGCGCCAGCAGCATGACTAGCGGGGGGCAAGAGACCCAGTACTTC.